The sequence of this T cell receptor beta chain was determined in a study of control samples from healthy donors and cancer patients. J lost 1 base, V lost 2 bases, and 4 bases had no gene match. This CDR3 is built from 15 residues. Germline V gives CDR1 SGHTA, CDR2 FQGTGA. Libraries were prepared by immunoSEQ multiplex PCR; TCRdb keeps only in-frame clonotypes and omits some of them. Of over 60,000 clones listed, over 75% were seen once; the top ten hold roughly 6%. The chain couples TRBV7-3 to TRBJ1-1, with 7 bases identical to TRBD1. The receptor comes from a man aged 35 to 55 in good health. Sequenced: blood. In DNA form, the CDR3 reads TGTGCCAGCAGCTTATCAGGGGGAGCGAACACTGAAGCTTTCTTT. It specifies CASSLSGGANTEAFF.